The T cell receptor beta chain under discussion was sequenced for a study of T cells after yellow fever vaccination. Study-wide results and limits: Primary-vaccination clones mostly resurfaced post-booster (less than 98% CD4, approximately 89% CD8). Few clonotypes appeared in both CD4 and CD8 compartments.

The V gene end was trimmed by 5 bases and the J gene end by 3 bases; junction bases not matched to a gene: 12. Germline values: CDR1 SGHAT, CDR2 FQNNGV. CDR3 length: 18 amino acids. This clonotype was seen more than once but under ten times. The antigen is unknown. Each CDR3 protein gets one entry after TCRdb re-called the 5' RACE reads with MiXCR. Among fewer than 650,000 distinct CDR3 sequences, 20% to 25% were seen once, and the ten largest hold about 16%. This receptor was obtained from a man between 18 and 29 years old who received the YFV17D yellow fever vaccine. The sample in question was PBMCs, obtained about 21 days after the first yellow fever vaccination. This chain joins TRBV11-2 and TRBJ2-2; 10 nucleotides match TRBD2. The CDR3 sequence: CASSKSPSGGRYTGELFF. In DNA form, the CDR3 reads TGTGCCAGCAGCAAGAGCCCTAGCGGGGGCCGTTACACCGGGGAGCTGTTTTTT. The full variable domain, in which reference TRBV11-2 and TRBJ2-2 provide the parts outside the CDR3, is EAGVAQSPRYKIIEKRQSVAFWCNPISGHATLYWYQQILGQGPKLLIQFQNNGVVDDSQLPKDRFSAERLKGVDSTLKIQPAKLEDSAVYLCASSKSPSGGRYTGELFFGEGSRLTVL.